The 32 T cell receptor beta chains below come from one sample, sequenced in a study of CD8 T cells in ankylosing spondylitis. Study-level points and caveats: Characteristic, it appeared, of ankylosing spondylitis blood was a TCR beta motif of fewer than 10 highly homologous variants.

TCRdb redid the calling of the 5' RACE reads with MiXCR, one entry per CDR3 protein. The sample includes some 700,000 distinct CDR3 sequences, 15% to 20% seen only once; the top ten take around 19%. Their cognate antigens are unknown. Material: blood, either unsorted or a sorted T cell fraction (not recorded which). These receptors were collected from a male donor with ankylosing spondylitis.

The J gene is TRBJ2-5, the V gene TRBV7-8; D assignment may be TRBD1 or TRBD2 (5 bases each). From germline, CDR1 is SGHVS and CDR2 FQNEAQ. The CDR3 covers 20 residues. Trimming removed 4 bases at V and 4 bases at J, with 31 bases between. DNA for the CDR3: TGTGCCAGCAGCTCCCCCAGACAGCTCCGGGACCCAATGATTTTAGAGACCCAGTACTTC. It encodes CASSSPRQLRDPMILETQYF.

This chain uses TRBV20-1 with TRBJ2-5; 9 nucleotides agree with TRBD2. Germline CDR1 is DFQATT and CDR2 is SNEGSKA (reference sequence). With 2 bases clipped from V and 5 bases from J, the junction kept 9 bases outside the gene matches. There are 15 residues in the CDR3. In DNA, the CDR3 is TGCAGTGCTAGACTCGTAGCGGGAGAGGCCGAGACCCAGTACTTC. It is translated as CSARLVAGEAETQYF.

This clonotype was seen a few times. The chain recombines TRBV4-2 with TRBJ2-1, with 7 bases identical to TRBD2. From germline, CDR1 is LGHNA and CDR2 YNFKEQ. Losses at the gene ends were 3 bases for V and 5 bases for J; bases not matched to a gene: 7. CDR3 length: 15 residues. The CDR3 loop is CASSHPTTSDNEQFF. Written as DNA, the CDR3 is TGTGCCAGCAGCCACCCTACCACTAGCGACAATGAGCAGTTCTTC.

This clonotype was seen ten or more times. The rearrangement links TRBV12-3 or TRBV12-4 to TRBJ2-2, with D perhaps matching TRBD2 (5 bases). The V gene lost 3 bases and the J gene lost 7 bases, with 12 bases spanning the gap. CDR3 length equals 14 residues. CDR3 bases: TGTGCCAGCAGTTTGGGGTCGGGAATCGGGGAGCTGTTTTTT. This encodes CASSLGSGIGELFF.

The rearrangement uses TRBV27 and TRBJ2-3; no definite D call. Germline CDR1 and CDR2: MNHEY and SMNVEV (reference sequence). The CDR3 extends over 15 amino acids. V was trimmed by 0 bases and J by 5 bases, leaving 12 bases between them. The CDR3 region has the DNA TGTGCCAGCAGTTTATCGGGCGGTATCCTAGATACGCAGTATTTT. Its translation is CASSLSGGILDTQYF.

In this sample, this clonotype turned up a few times. This chain uses TRBV6-2 or TRBV6-3 with TRBJ2-7; 10 positions match TRBD1. The V segment lost 6 bases and the J segment 3 bases; nucleotides outside the gene matches: 8. The CDR3 covers 15 residues. The V gene's germline CDR1 is MNHEY and CDR2 SVGEGT. Written as DNA, the CDR3 is TGTGCCAGCAGCCCCGGGACAGGGGCCGACTACGAGCAGTACTTC. It is translated as CASSPGTGADYEQYF.

This clonotype has at least ten counts. This chain uses TRBV12-3 or TRBV12-4 with TRBJ1-1; TRBD1 matches at 10 bases. This CDR3 comprises 14 residues. J lost 7 bases, V lost 6 bases, and 8 bases had no gene match. CDR3 region: CASSARDRGDEAFF. The CDR3 bases are TGTGCCAGCAGCGCCCGGGACAGGGGCGATGAAGCTTTCTTT.

This clonotype occurred a few times. This chain joins TRBV5-1 and TRBJ1-4; tentatively, D is TRBD1 (5 bases). The CDR3 runs to 14 residues. Germline V gene data show CDR1 as SGHRS and CDR2 as YFSETQ. Deletions cut 4 bases from V and 6 bases from J, with 13 bases between. The CDR3 region is CASSPGRADEKLFF. For the CDR3, the DNA is TGCGCCAGCAGCCCGGGACGGGCGGATGAAAAACTGTTTTTT.

V gene TRBV28 combines with J gene TRBJ1-5; 11 bases are shared with TRBD1. Trimming cost V 11 bases and J 2 bases; bases outside gene matches: 8. This CDR3 contains 15 residues. Germline lookup yields CDR1 MDHEN and CDR2 SYDVKM. The CDR3 DNA sequence: TGTGCCGTCTGGACAGGGGGCTTGGGCAATCAGCCCCAGCATTTT. Translation: CAVWTGGLGNQPQHF. Together with reference TRBV28 and TRBJ1-5, the CDR3 gives the full variable domain: DVKVTQSSRYLVKRTGEKVFLECVQDMDHENMFWYRQDPGLGLRLIYFSYDVKMKEKGDIPEGYSVSREKKERFSLILESASTNQTSMYLCAVWTGGLGNQPQHFGDGTRLSIL.

This sequence joins TRBV29-1 and TRBJ2-5, with TRBD1 matching over 7 bases. The CDR3 consists of 14 residues. V trimming: 4 bases; J trimming: 4 bases; junction bases outside the gene matches: 9. The germline CDR1 and CDR2 sequences are SQVTM and ANQGSEA. Here the CDR3 reads CSVGLWDRRETQYF. CDR3 sequence (DNA): TGCAGCGTTGGTCTTTGGGACAGACGAGAGACCCAGTACTTC.

The genes are TRBV12-5 and TRBJ2-1; 8 bases agree with TRBD1. CDR1 is LGHNT, CDR2 FRNRAP, per germline. Trimming at V came to 0 bases and at J to 9 bases, leaving 1 base not matched to a gene. The CDR3 totals 13 residues. In nucleotides, the CDR3 is TGTGCTAGTGGTTTGGTTGACAGGGGTGAGCAGTTCTTC. This codes for CASGLVDRGEQFF.

The chain uses TRBV19 and TRBJ2-5, with D maybe TRBD2 (5 bases). CDR1 LNHDA and CDR2 SQIVND come from the germline V gene (reference sequence). The germline V and J ends were trimmed by 1 base and 3 bases, with 9 bases remaining between them. The length of the CDR3 is 14 residues. The CDR3 reads CASSIVGSEETQYF. The CDR3 DNA reads as TGTGCCAGTAGTATAGTCGGTAGCGAAGAGACCCAGTACTTC.

This chain connects TRBV27 to TRBJ1-2; the D gene is possibly TRBD1 (6 bases). Germline CDR1 is MNHEY and CDR2 is SMNVEV (reference sequence). This CDR3 contains 17 residues. The ends were cut back, 0 bases at V and 6 bases at J, with 20 bases in the middle. The CDR3 DNA is TGTGCCAGCAGTTTATCGGCTACCATGGGGGGCTTGGATGGCTACACCTTC. Residues: CASSLSATMGGLDGYTF.

CDR3 in amino acids: CASGSGGSSYEQYF. CDR3 sequence (DNA): TGTGCCAGCGGTTCGGGGGGAAGCTCCTACGAGCAGTACTTC. The gene calls are TRBV25-1 and TRBJ2-7; 7 nucleotides line up with TRBD2. Germline loops: CDR1 MGHDK, CDR2 SYGVNS. After removal of 8 bases from V and 0 bases from J, the junction contained 7 bases not matched to a gene. There are 14 residues in the CDR3.

This clonotype was seen a few times. The rearrangement joins TRBV18 to TRBJ2-2; 9 bases map to TRBD1. V lost 0 bases and J lost 4; bases outside the gene matches: 3. Looked up from germline, CDR1 is KGHSH and CDR2 is LQKENI. The CDR3 runs to 16 residues. The CDR3 is CASSPPGTGITGELFF. The CDR3 nucleotides are TGTGCCAGCTCACCACCTGGGACAGGGATCACCGGGGAGCTGTTTTTT.

The chain joins TRBV25-1 to TRBJ2-1, with 13 bases identical to TRBD2. This CDR3 has 16 amino acids. The germline gives CDR1 MGHDK, CDR2 SYGVNS. The V gene end was trimmed by 2 bases and the J gene end by 7 bases; junction bases not matched to a gene: 5. CDR3 loop: CASSETTSGRANEQFF. Here the CDR3 DNA reads TGTGCCAGCAGTGAAACCACTAGCGGGAGGGCTAATGAGCAGTTCTTC.

This chain connects TRBV20-1 to TRBJ2-1; D may be TRBD1 or TRBD2 (6 bases each). Deletions cut 4 bases from V and 1 base from J, with 14 bases between. Germline CDR1 is DFQATT and CDR2 is SNEGSKA (reference sequence). The CDR3 is 15 residues long. The CDR3 loop is CSATRTGRSYNEQFF. CDR3 DNA: TGCAGTGCTACAAGAACAGGGAGGTCCTACAATGAGCAGTTCTTC.

This chain joins TRBV2 and TRBJ2-2; weak D call: TRBD1 (5 bases). With 3 bases removed from V and 2 bases from J, the gap between germline ends came to 13 bases. CDR1 and CDR2 from the germline V gene are SNHLY and FYNNEI. This CDR3 spans 16 amino acids. The CDR3 sequence is CASSDREHLNTGELFF. CDR3 nucleotide sequence: TGTGCCAGCAGTGACAGGGAACATTTAAACACCGGGGAGCTGTTTTTT.

The DNA for the CDR3 is TGTGCCAGCAGCCCGCAGTTTACTAATGAAAAACTGTTTTTT. Protein: CASSPQFTNEKLFF. The V and J genes are TRBV5-6 and TRBJ1-4; the D is unclear. Trimming cost V 4 bases and J 2 bases, with 9 bases left between them. This CDR3 is 14 amino acids long. Germline V CDR1 and CDR2: SGHDT, YYEEEE.

This clonotype has only a few counts. The rearrangement links TRBV20-1 to TRBJ1-4; D gene ambiguous. The CDR3 is made up of 15 amino acids. V shed 0 bases and J shed 4 bases, with 12 bases lying between them. CDR1 and CDR2 from the germline V gene are DFQATT and SNEGSKA (reference sequence). CDR3 nucleotides: TGCAGTGCTAGAGATCGCGAAGGGTATAATGAAAAACTGTTTTTT. Its protein product is CSARDREGYNEKLFF.

The chain couples TRBV20-1 to TRBJ1-1; D is uncertain. Trimming took off 6 bases at V and 2 bases at J, with 13 bases between the two ends. The CDR3 has 13 residues. Germline V gives CDR1 DFQATT, CDR2 SNEGSKA (reference sequence). CDR3 amino acids: CSADTNGNTEAFF. For the CDR3, the DNA is TGCAGTGCAGACACCAACGGAAACACTGAAGCTTTCTTT.

The sample holds a few counts of this clonotype. The chain links TRBV11-2 to TRBJ2-5, with 10 bases fitting TRBD2. Germline V gene data show CDR1 as SGHAT and CDR2 as FQNNGV. V was clipped by 5 bases and J by 5 bases; unmatched bases: 8. The CDR3 spans 15 residues. The CDR3 nucleotides are TGTGCCAGCAGCCTAGGAGGGACTAGCGTTGAGACCCAGTACTTC. As protein: CASSLGGTSVETQYF.

At least ten counts were recorded for this clonotype. The rearrangement joins TRBV13 to TRBJ2-7; 8 positions agree with TRBD2. V trimming: 2 bases; J trimming: 5 bases; junction bases outside the gene matches: 11. The CDR3 loop spans 16 amino acids. The germline CDR1 and CDR2 sequences are PRHDT and FYEKMQ (reference sequence). Written as DNA, the CDR3 is TGTGCCAGCAGCTTAAACCCAGGCGGGAGGAGAAACGAGCAGTACTTC. This codes for CASSLNPGGRRNEQYF.

The chain carries TRBV6-5 and TRBJ1-1; tentative D call: TRBD1 (5 bases). The CDR3 contains 19 residues. Germline-derived CDR1 and CDR2 are MNHEY and SVGAGI. Trimming cost V 0 bases and J 1 base, with 21 bases left between them. As DNA, the CDR3 is TGTGCCAGCAGTTACTCCACTATCGTGGGGGGAGGTGGGAACACTGAAGCTTTCTTT. It codes for CASSYSTIVGGGGNTEAFF.

Many counts were recorded for this clonotype. The gene calls are TRBV10-3 and TRBJ2-3, with TRBD2 matching over 11 bases. The germline V gene has CDR1 ENHRY and CDR2 SYGVKD. The J segment lost 2 bases and the V segment lost 2 bases, leaving 6 bases of the junction unmatched. The CDR3 contains 17 residues. In nucleotides, the CDR3 is TGTGCCATCAGTGAGCCACAGGGACTAGCGGCCACAGATACGCAGTATTTT. Its translation is CAISEPQGLAATDTQYF.

The table lists this clonotype with a few counts. The chain uses TRBV12-3 or TRBV12-4 and TRBJ2-1; no definite D call. Trimming took off 3 bases at V and 8 bases at J, with 14 bases between the two ends. The CDR3 extends over 14 amino acids. This CDR3 is CASSFGSTLYEQFF. The CDR3 DNA is TGTGCCAGCAGTTTTGGGTCGACGCTATATGAGCAGTTCTTC.

The V call is TRBV11-2, the J call TRBJ2-3, with 8 positions matching TRBD2. The CDR3 is 14 amino acids. J gave up 6 bases and V 3 bases, and 5 bases lay outside the gene matches. Germline values: CDR1 SGHAT, CDR2 FQNNGV. The CDR3 here is CASSFRPSGDTQYF. The CDR3 DNA is TGTGCCAGCAGCTTCCGGCCTAGCGGGGATACGCAGTATTTT. Using reference TRBV11-2 and TRBJ2-3 for the parts outside the CDR3, the full variable domain is EAGVAQSPRYKIIEKRQSVAFWCNPISGHATLYWYQQILGQGPKLLIQFQNNGVVDDSQLPKDRFSAERLKGVDSTLKIQPAKLEDSAVYLCASSFRPSGDTQYFGPGTRLTVL.

This clonotype came up a few times. The chain has TRBV29-1 and TRBJ1-4; 10 bases align to TRBD1. The germline CDR1 and CDR2 sequences are SQVTM and ANQGSEA. Germline trimming cut 3 bases from V and 2 bases from J; bases unmatched to any gene: 3. The CDR3 length is 15 residues. The CDR3 region is CSVEGGQGTNEKLFF. The CDR3 DNA reads TGCAGCGTTGAGGGGGGACAGGGGACTAATGAAAAACTGTTTTTT.

This clonotype was detected only a few times. The CDR3: CASSYSAGRGETQYF. In nucleotides, the CDR3 is TGTGCCAGCAGTTACTCGGCAGGGAGGGGAGAGACCCAGTACTTC. The rearrangement uses TRBV6-5 and TRBJ2-5, with 7 positions matching TRBD2. V dropped 0 bases and J dropped 4; count of bases not matched to a gene: 5. The CDR3 is 15 residues long. Germline V gene data show CDR1 as MNHEY and CDR2 as SVGAGI.

This clonotype was counted between two and nine times. The chain is built from TRBV29-1 and TRBJ2-7; a weak D match, TRBD2 (6 bases). The CDR3 consists of 13 residues. Trimming removed 0 bases at V and 4 bases at J, with 10 bases between. Germline V gene sequence: CDR1 SQVTM, CDR2 ANQGSEA. In DNA, the CDR3 is TGCAGCGTTGAAGATCGGGGGAAATACGAGCAGTACTTC. Encoded protein: CSVEDRGKYEQYF.

V usage is TRBV6-1 and J usage is TRBJ2-3, with a weak D call TRBD1 (5 bases). The CDR3 sequence is 14 residues long. Looked up from germline, CDR1 is MNHNS and CDR2 is SASEGT. Trimming stripped 7 bases from V and 6 bases from J, with 17 bases between. CDR3 coding DNA: TGTGCCAGCAAGGAAGGGGTCACCTGGGATACGCAGTATTTT. Amino acids: CASKEGVTWDTQYF.

There are a few counts of this clonotype. The J gene is TRBJ1-3, the V gene TRBV7-9; a weak D match, TRBD1 (5 bases). The CDR3 is made up of 17 amino acids. In germline, CDR1 is SEHNR, CDR2 FQNEAQ (reference sequence). Trimming shortened V by 5 bases and J by 2 bases, and 19 bases separated the two germline ends. CDR3 residues: CASSGLGAGQPGNTIYF. The DNA for the CDR3 is TGTGCCAGCAGCGGACTCGGTGCAGGGCAACCTGGAAACACCATATATTTT.